Below are 21 T cell receptor beta chains sequenced from a single sample in a study of resident and recirculating memory T cells in vitiligo (dated by TCRdb to the late 2010s). Libraries were prepared through the immunoSEQ multiplex PCR assay. Here the immuneACCESS table is served through TCRdb, limited to in-frame sequences with V and J called. Missing clones are a known gap in these copies; in checked studies unresolved V genes cover under half, and the rest lacks a known reason. For this sample the table gives around 76,000 clones, of which more than 85% were detected only once. Of the sample, 4.9% is held by the ten largest clones. What was sequenced was blood. The source is a male donor with vitiligo.

The chain joins TRBV2 to TRBJ1-3, with 9 bases matching TRBD1. CDR3 size: 14 residues. J lost 2 bases, V lost 8 bases, and 4 bases had no gene match. In germline, CDR1 is SNHLY, CDR2 FYNNEI. The CDR3 DNA follows: TGTGCCAGCGCTAGGGACAGGGCTGGAAACACCATATATTTT. Translated: CASARDRAGNTIYF.

The chain uses TRBV5-1 and TRBJ1-4, with TRBD1 identical over 9 bases. Germline V gene lookup returns CDR1 SGHRS and CDR2 YFSETQ. Trimming took 5 bases from V and 4 from J; bases not matched to a gene: 6. The CDR3 contains 15 residues. The CDR3, as DNA: TGCGCCAGCAGGTCCGGGACAGGGATTAATGAAAAACTGTTTTTT. Its protein product is CASRSGTGINEKLFF.

The V and J genes are TRBV4-1 and TRBJ2-3; TRBD1 might be the D (5 bases). Germline V lookup: CDR1 MGHRA, CDR2 YSYEKL. The CDR3 length is 15 residues. V shed 4 bases and J shed 0 bases, with 11 bases lying between them. CDR3 sequence reads: CASSRPTESTDTQYF. The CDR3 bases are TGCGCCAGCAGCCGCCCGACAGAAAGCACAGATACGCAGTATTTT.

The chain carries TRBV4-3 and TRBJ2-5; a weak D match, TRBD2 (7 bases). The CDR3 has 13 amino acids. Trimming took 8 bases from V and 5 from J, leaving 15 bases between them. Germline CDR1 LGHNA, CDR2 YSLEER. CDR3 sequence: CASRRGGGETQYF. CDR3 coding DNA: TGCGCCAGCCGTAGGGGGGGAGGGGAGACCCAGTACTTC.

The chain joins TRBV5-6 to TRBJ1-6; 10 positions match TRBD1. The CDR3 runs 16 residues. From germline, CDR1 is SGHDT and CDR2 YYEEEE. The J segment lost 4 bases and the V segment lost 5 bases, leaving 6 bases of the junction unmatched. In DNA form, the CDR3 reads TGTGCCAGCAGAGGGACAGGGGTTGGGTATAATTCACCCCTCCACTTT. This codes for CASRGTGVGYNSPLHF.

The chain combines TRBV25-1 with TRBJ2-2, with TRBD1 identical over 9 bases. J gave up 4 bases and V 6 bases, and 3 bases lay outside the gene matches. This CDR3 is built from 14 residues. From germline, CDR1 is MGHDK and CDR2 SYGVNS. The CDR3 reads CASRDRGVTGELFF. The CDR3 DNA sequence: TGTGCCAGCAGGGACAGGGGCGTCACCGGGGAGCTGTTTTTT.

The chain carries TRBV18 and TRBJ2-2; 7 positions match TRBD1. J gave up 4 bases and V 7 bases, and 6 bases lay outside the gene matches. Per germline, CDR1 KGHSH and CDR2 LQKENI. The CDR3 is 14 amino acids. In DNA, the CDR3 is TGTGCCAGCTTCAGGACAGGTACCACCGGGGAGCTGTTTTTT. It yields the protein CASFRTGTTGELFF.

The chain joins TRBV18 to TRBJ1-3; D possibly corresponds to TRBD1 (5 bases). Germline V CDR1 and CDR2: KGHSH, LQKENI. The V gene lost 0 bases and the J gene lost 3 bases, with 18 bases spanning the gap. The CDR3 spans 18 residues. CDR3 nucleotide sequence: TGTGCCAGCTCACCACCGGAAGGTTTAGGGGCAGGTGGAAACACCATATATTTT. Translating gives CASSPPEGLGAGGNTIYF.

V gene TRBV19 combines with J gene TRBJ1-5; 8 nucleotides align to TRBD1. This CDR3 is 16 amino acids long. V shed 3 bases and J 4 bases; nucleotides not matched to a gene: 8. In germline, CDR1 is LNHDA, CDR2 SQIVND (reference sequence). The CDR3 region has the DNA TGTGCCAGTAGTATTGAGTCAGGGGGCGCGAATCAGCCCCAGCATTTT. It codes for CASSIESGGANQPQHF.

CDR3 bases: TGCGCCAGCAGCCAAGATATCGGGGGGGGCACGACGCAGTATTTT. Its protein product is CASSQDIGGGTTQYF. The chain uses TRBV4-3 and TRBJ2-3; 8 positions agree with TRBD2. Germline CDR1 and CDR2: LGHNA and YSLEER. J lost 9 bases, V lost 0 bases, and 8 bases had no gene match. The CDR3 has 15 amino acids.

The V and J genes are TRBV11-3 and TRBJ2-1; the D gene is possibly TRBD1 (6 bases). The CDR3 contains 14 residues. The V end was cut by 2 bases, the J end by 9 bases, with 14 bases between. Germline V gene lookup returns CDR1 SGHNT and CDR2 YENEEA. For the CDR3, the DNA is TGTGCCAGCAGCTTATACACAGGGAGTGTTGAGCAGTTCTTC. Protein: CASSLYTGSVEQFF.

The rearrangement links TRBV6-4 to TRBJ2-1; 9 bases align to TRBD1. This CDR3 spans 16 amino acids. V trimming: 0 bases; J trimming: 6 bases; junction bases outside the gene matches: 6. Per germline, CDR1 MRHNA and CDR2 SNTAGT. CDR3 nucleotide sequence: TGTGCCAGCAGTGACTCACCGGGACAGGGACGCAATGAGCAGTTCTTC. This codes for CASSDSPGQGRNEQFF.

CDR3 sequence (DNA): TGTGCCAGCAGCTCGGGACAGGGGAACACTGAAGCTTTCTTT. Its translation is CASSSGQGNTEAFF. The chain couples TRBV7-2 to TRBJ1-1, with 9 bases identical to TRBD1. The V segment lost 4 bases and the J segment 1 base; nucleotides outside the gene matches: 1. The CDR3 spans 14 residues. Germline V gene data show CDR1 as SGHTA and CDR2 as FQGNSA.

This chain uses TRBV5-6 with TRBJ1-2; TRBD1 matches at 7 bases. Germline V gene data show CDR1 as SGHDT and CDR2 as YYEEEE. CDR3 length: 16 amino acids. The V and J ends lost 1 base and 6 bases, in that order; junction bases with no gene match: 12. The CDR3 DNA follows: TGTGCCAGCAGCTTGAGTGGCAGGGGGTTATCTGATGGCTACACCTTC. Its translation: CASSLSGRGLSDGYTF.

The chain carries TRBV5-6 and TRBJ1-1; D is ambiguous. This CDR3 comprises 13 residues. V was shortened by 4 bases and J by 1 base, with 8 bases between the two germline ends. Germline V gives CDR1 SGHDT, CDR2 YYEEEE. CDR3 amino acids: CASSPTWNTEAFF. In DNA, the CDR3 is TGTGCCAGCAGCCCGACTTGGAACACTGAAGCTTTCTTT.

The genes are TRBV6-4 and TRBJ1-1; a weak D match, TRBD1 (6 bases). Germline-derived CDR1 and CDR2 are MRHNA and SNTAGT. The germline V and J ends were trimmed by 4 bases and 1 base, with 10 bases remaining between them. This CDR3 has 14 residues. The CDR3 DNA sequence: TGTGCCAGCAGTGTAGGGGGTGAGAACACTGAAGCTTTCTTT. This encodes CASSVGGENTEAFF.

Comment on this clone: No conserved phenylalanine or tryptophan ends this CDR3, so it is likely a read error. The rearrangement uses TRBV6-5 and TRBJ1-1; D uncertain. With 7 bases removed from V and 3 bases from J, the gap between germline ends came to 12 bases. CDR1 is MNHEY and CDR2 is SVGAGI in the germline V gene. CDR3 size: 13 residues. CDR3 region: CASKPLEDTEAFS. CDR3 in DNA: TGTGCCAGCAAACCCCTAGAGGACACTGAAGCTTTCTCT.

By frequency in the sample, this clone is medium-sized. This chain uses TRBV30 with TRBJ1-2; D uncertain. Between the trimmed V and J ends, which lost 1 base and 2 bases, there was a span of 2 bases. The CDR3 contains 11 residues. Germline values: CDR1 GTSNPN, CDR2 SVGIG (reference sequence). The CDR3, as DNA: TGTGCCTGGAGTGCAAACTATGGCTACACCTTC. This codes for CAWSANYGYTF.

In DNA, the CDR3 is TGTGCCAGCAGCTGGGACTTGGGCTACGAGCAGTACTTC. Its translation is CASSWDLGYEQYF. The rearrangement joins TRBV7-3 to TRBJ2-7; tentatively, D is TRBD2 (6 bases). This CDR3 has 13 residues. Per germline, CDR1 SGHTA and CDR2 FQGTGA. The V end was cut by 4 bases, the J end by 3 bases, with 10 bases between.

The chain recombines TRBV12-5 with TRBJ2-7; 8 bases align to TRBD1. The CDR3 length is 17 residues. V dropped 0 bases and J dropped 2; count of bases not matched to a gene: 9. Germline values: CDR1 LGHNT, CDR2 FRNRAP. This CDR3 reads CASGLVLKRTGPYEQYF. CDR3 nucleotide sequence: TGTGCTAGTGGTTTGGTCTTGAAAAGGACAGGGCCCTACGAGCAGTACTTC. Using reference TRBV12-5 and TRBJ2-7 for the parts outside the CDR3, the full variable domain is DARVTQTPRHKVTEMGQEVTMRCQPILGHNTVFWYRQTMMQGLELLAYFRNRAPLDDSGMPKDRFSAEMPDATLATLKIQPSEPRDSAVYFCASGLVLKRTGPYEQYFGPGTRLTVT.

This rearrangement joins TRBV7-6 to TRBJ1-1, with 10 bases identical to TRBD1. In germline, CDR1 is SGHVS, CDR2 FNYEAQ. V lost 0 bases, J lost 3 bases, and 7 bases stayed unmatched. The CDR3 totals 17 residues. This CDR3 reads CASSLAGTGVTDTEAFF. The CDR3, as DNA: TGTGCCAGCAGCTTAGCGGGGACAGGGGTGACAGACACTGAAGCTTTCTTT.